The rows below give T cell receptor beta chains drawn from one sample of a study of T cell repertoires in cytomegalovirus infection. One entry per CDR3 protein, called by TCRdb with MiXCR from the reads. The profile shows approximately 500,000 distinct CDR3 sequences, approximately 10% of them singletons. The material sequenced was PBMCs. The receptor set was obtained from a human donor in good health (CMV status not recorded). Some clones in this sample may be carry-over from other donors' samples. Both conserved end residues are part of each CDR3. The D gene is left open where the match is weak. Clone size appears in some rows only: once, few, many, or a class for an expanded clone.

j_call v_call d_call clone_size cdr3_nt cdr3_aa
TRBJ2-6 TRBV12-3/TRBV12-4 - many TGTGCCAGCAGGCGACGGGGTAGCGACAGCTCTGGGGCCAACGTCCTGACTTTC CASRRRGSDSSGANVLTF
TRBJ2-3 TRBV27 - many TGTGCCAGCGCCTACACCCCTCCTAGCACAGATACGCAGTATTTT CASAYTPPSTDTQYF
TRBJ2-3 TRBV10-2 - - TGCGCCAGCATTTATAGCTCTAGCACAGATACGCAGTATTTT CASIYSSSTDTQYF
TRBJ1-1 TRBV5-1 - many TGCGCCAGCAGCTTGGCCTTGGACGCTGAAGCTTTCTTT CASSLALDAEAFF
TRBJ1-5 TRBV18 - few TGTGCCAGCTCACCAGGTCCCTTACCTGGGAGTCAGCCCCAGCATTTT CASSPGPLPGSQPQHF
TRBJ2-7 TRBV7-6 - many TGTGCCAGCAGCTTAGCCGGGGCCGGCTACGAGCAGTACTTC CASSLAGAGYEQYF
TRBJ2-1 TRBV15 - many TGTGCCACCAGCAGAGATGGGGCCCAGGGTAGCGATGAGCAGTTCTTC CATSRDGAQGSDEQFF
TRBJ2-7 TRBV6-5 TRBD1 many TGTGCCAGCAGTTACAGGGGGACAGCAGACTCCTACGAGCAGTACTTC CASSYRGTADSYEQYF
TRBJ2-5 TRBV20-1 TRBD2 - TGCAGGGCGAGCGGGGGCCAAGAGACCCAGTACTTC CRASGGQETQYF
TRBJ2-1 TRBV12-3/TRBV12-4 - many TGTGCCAGCAGTGACAGACGTGGTGAGCAGTTCTTC CASSDRRGEQFF
TRBJ2-5 TRBV9 - few TGTGCCAGCAGCCTCGAAGCCCAGAAGGGGACCCAGTACTTC CASSLEAQKGTQYF
TRBJ2-1 TRBV19 - many TGTGCCAGTAGTACCGGTGGCGGGGTCAATGAGCAGTTCTTC CASSTGGGVNEQFF
TRBJ2-1 TRBV12-3/TRBV12-4 TRBD1 - TGTGCCAGCAGACCACAGGGGGTCCGGGCGTTCTTC CASRPQGVRAFF
TRBJ1-1 TRBV7-2 - many TGTGCCAGCAGCCAGGACAGTCGAATGAACACTGAAGCTTTCTTT CASSQDSRMNTEAFF
TRBJ2-1 TRBV7-2 - many TGTGCCAGCAGGACGAGCAATGAGCAGTTCTTC CASRTSNEQFF
TRBJ2-6 TRBV7-8 TRBD1 many TGTGCCAGCAGCTTAGCGCTCTCGACAGGGCCTCGGTATGGGGCCAACGTCCTGACTTTC CASSLALSTGPRYGANVLTF
TRBJ1-3 TRBV20-1 TRBD1 few TGCAGTGCTATTCTGACAGGGGGCGATTTCTCTGGAAACACCATATATTTT CSAILTGGDFSGNTIYF
TRBJ1-5 TRBV2 - - TGTGCCAGCAACCAGGAGTATAGCAATCAGCCCCAGCATTTT CASNQEYSNQPQHF
TRBJ2-3 TRBV23-1 TRBD2 - TGCGCCAGCAGTCAAGAACCCGGGACTAGCGGGAGTCTTAAAGATACGCAGTATTTT CASSQEPGTSGSLKDTQYF
TRBJ1-2 TRBV9 - - TGTGCCAGCAGCGTAGAACACCGTGGCTACACCTTC CASSVEHRGYTF
TRBJ2-1 TRBV5-6 TRBD1 many TGTGCCAGCAGGCCTCGGACAGGGTCCTACAATGAGCAGTTCTTC CASRPRTGSYNEQFF
TRBJ1-1 TRBV9 TRBD1 - TGTGCCAGCAGCTCAACGACAGGGCGGAACACTGAAGCTTTCTTT CASSSTTGRNTEAFF
TRBJ2-5 TRBV28 - few TGTGCCAGCAGTTCCTCCCTCCTTGCGACCGGAGATGGGGAGACCCAGTACTTC CASSSSLLATGDGETQYF